This passage covers 9 T cell receptor beta chains from one sample sequenced in a study of T cell changes during pregnancy in multiple sclerosis. Only in-frame clones appear in the TCRdb table, and some are missing; sequencing was by immunoSEQ multiplex PCR. The repertoire holds about 80,000 clones, with about 90% as singletons. The sample here was peripheral blood, taken before pregnancy. Receptors originate from a female donor with multiple sclerosis, enrolled in a pregnancy study.

The chain recombines TRBV5-1 with TRBJ1-2; 7 positions agree with TRBD1. This CDR3 comprises 14 residues. The V and J ends lost 4 bases and 4 bases, in that order; junction bases with no gene match: 7. Germline CDR1 and CDR2: SGHRS and YFSETQ. The CDR3 nucleotides are TGCGCCAGCAGCGACAGGGTGGGTACCTATGGCTACACCTTC. Its translation is CASSDRVGTYGYTF. Full variable domain (remainder filled in from reference TRBV5-1 and TRBJ1-2): KAGVTQTPRYLIKTRGQQVTLSCSPISGHRSVSWYQQTPGQGLQFLFEYFSETQRNKGNFPGRFSGRQFSNSRSEMNVSTLELGDSALYLCASSDRVGTYGYTFGSGTRLTVV.

The V gene is TRBV29-1, the J gene TRBJ2-3; no clear D gene. Germline V gene lookup returns CDR1 SQVTM and CDR2 ANQGSEA. The V end lost 5 bases, the J end lost 4 bases, and 16 bases lay between the germline ends. This CDR3 is built from 14 residues. This chain's CDR3 is CSVSPEGDSDTQYF. The CDR3 bases are TGCAGCGTTAGCCCAGAAGGTGACTCAGATACGCAGTATTTT.

The chain couples TRBV6-5 to TRBJ2-1; TRBD2 aligns across 13 bases. Germline V gene data show CDR1 as MNHEY and CDR2 as SVGAGI. With V trimmed by 0 bases and J by 5 bases, 1 base remained unmatched. The CDR3 spans 16 residues. The CDR3 coding sequence is TGTGCCAGCAGTTACTCGACTAGCGGGGGGCACAATGAGCAGTTCTTC. This gives the protein CASSYSTSGGHNEQFF.

The chain employs TRBV4-1 and TRBJ1-3; TRBD1 might be the D (5 bases). From germline, CDR1 is MGHRA and CDR2 YSYEKL. The CDR3 contains 15 residues. V dropped 3 bases and J dropped 7 bases, with 16 bases sitting between them. CDR3 in amino acids: CASSQTQGFSNTIYF. The CDR3 bases are TGCGCCAGCAGCCAGACCCAGGGTTTCTCGAACACCATATATTTT.

This clone was seen a few times. This chain links TRBV14 with TRBJ1-1, with D possibly TRBD1 on 6 matching bases. V was trimmed by 4 bases and J by 8 bases, leaving 14 bases between them. CDR1 and CDR2 from the germline V gene are SGHDN and FVKESK. The CDR3 sequence is 13 residues long. The chain's CDR3 is CASSRPGQLEAFF. In DNA, the CDR3 is TGTGCCAGCAGCCGCCCTGGACAGTTGGAAGCTTTCTTT.

The V and J genes are TRBV11-2 and TRBJ1-2; no clear D. The V gene lost 1 base and the J gene lost 4 bases, with 13 bases spanning the gap. From germline, CDR1 is SGHAT and CDR2 FQNNGV. The CDR3 is 15 residues long. The CDR3 DNA sequence: TGTGCCAGCAGCTTAGGGAGTGCGGCGACCTATGGCTACACCTTC. It encodes CASSLGSAATYGYTF.

The genes are TRBV7-9 and TRBJ1-5; 7 nucleotides line up with TRBD1. The germline V gene encodes CDR1 SEHNR and CDR2 FQNEAQ (reference sequence). The CDR3 is 16 residues long. V dropped 0 bases and J dropped 0; count of bases not matched to a gene: 2. The DNA of the CDR3 is TGTGCCAGCAGCTTAGCGACAGGGTATAGCAATCAGCCCCAGCATTTT. It codes for CASSLATGYSNQPQHF.

V is TRBV4-1 and J is TRBJ1-2, with D possibly matching TRBD1 (5 bases). The germline V and J ends were trimmed by 1 base and 1 base, with 19 bases remaining between them. The CDR3 runs 18 residues. Germline V gives CDR1 MGHRA, CDR2 YSYEKL. DNA of the CDR3: TGCGCCAGCAGCCAAGCTCAGTTAGGACCGACAGTTAACTATGGCTACACCTTC. This codes for CASSQAQLGPTVNYGYTF.

The chain recombines TRBV5-1 with TRBJ1-2, with a weak D call TRBD1 (5 bases). The V end was cut by 1 base, the J end by 4 bases, with 17 bases between. This CDR3 spans 16 amino acids. Germline V gives CDR1 SGHRS, CDR2 YFSETQ. CDR3 nucleotides: TGCGCCAGCAGCTTGCGGCCCAGACAAGACAGCTATGGCTACACCTTC. Translation: CASSLRPRQDSYGYTF.